The entry below gives a single T cell receptor beta chain sequence along with its context. Germline V gene sequence: CDR1 SEHNR, CDR2 FQNEAQ (reference sequence). Trimming pared 7 bases from V and 7 bases from J, leaving 22 bases between. The CDR3 has 15 amino acids. This sample is drawn from a study of blood T cell repertoires in COVID-19. Study details: From T cells, B-cell-depleted T cells, or PBMCs came the material, which was cDNA or gDNA.

Which cohort a participant joined came from the clinical history participants gave. The assay was immunoSEQ multiplex PCR, and TCRdb's table has in-frame clones only and misses some. This sample carries approximately 280,000 clones, 75% to 90% of them seen once, and the ten largest clones take about 2.5%. The sequencing sample was made of PBMCs or T cells enriched from blood (not recorded which). The receptor comes from a woman in her forties or fifties who had recovered from COVID-19. This rearrangement joins TRBV7-9 to TRBJ1-2; no clear D. CDR3 amino acids: CASKLIEGSAAGYTF. CDR3 coding DNA: TGTGCCAGCAAGTTAATCGAGGGTAGCGCCGCTGGCTACACCTTC. Supplemented by reference TRBV7-9 and TRBJ1-2, the full variable domain reads DTGVSQNPRHKITKRGQNVTFRCDPISEHNRLYWYRQTLGQGPEFLTYFQNEAQLEKSRLLSDRFSAERPKGSFSTLEIQRTEQGDSAMYLCASKLIEGSAAGYTFGSGTRLTVV.